Following are 4 T cell receptor beta chains from one sample sequenced in a study of beta chain features in type 1 diabetes. TCRB transcripts that were expressed got sequenced, as all of the isolated RNA had been reverse transcribed. The table came from immunoSEQ multiplex PCR; TCRdb's copy has only in-frame clones and leaves some out. The table has 300,000 to 400,000 clones, approximately 9.9% seen once. Their target antigens are unknown. Overall study findings and caveats: Type 1 diabetes patients showed a moderate but significant shortening of TCRB CDR3s in all four CD4+ subsets.

Specimen: central memory CD4+ T cells from blood. Receptors originate from a man younger than 45 with type 1 diabetes.

The sample holds a few counts of this clone. The chain joins TRBV29-1 to TRBJ2-5; D not certain. The CDR3 spans 12 residues. V was pared by 4 bases and J by 5 bases, with 11 bases between. Looked up from germline, CDR1 is SQVTM and CDR2 is ANQGSEA. The CDR3 DNA follows: TGCAGCGTTGGGGCAGAATGGGAGACCCAGTACTTC. It encodes CSVGAEWETQYF.

J is TRBJ1-3 and V is TRBV21-1; the table's D call, TRBD1, was not checked against the DNA. TRBV21-1 is shown as a pseudogene. This CDR3 contains 14 residues. CDR3 region: CASTDSFSGNTIYF. The DNA of the CDR3 is TGTGCCAGCACCGACAGCTTCTCTGGAAACACCATATATTTT.

This clone has only a few counts. CDR3 loop: CASSSDYSVGDTQYF. The CDR3 DNA reads as TGTGCCAGCAGCTCGGACTACTCCGTCGGAGATACGCAGTATTTT. The chain recombines TRBV13 with TRBJ2-3; the D gene is possibly TRBD2 (6 bases). The CDR3 is 15 residues long. The V gene's germline CDR1 is PRHDT and CDR2 FYEKMQ (reference sequence). V shed 4 bases and J shed 5 bases, with 16 bases lying between them. Using reference TRBV13 and TRBJ2-3 for the parts outside the CDR3, the full variable domain is AAGVIQSPRHLIKEKRETATLKCYPIPRHDTVYWYQQGPGQDPQFLISFYEKMQSDKGSIPDRFSAQQFSDYHSELNMSSLELGDSALYFCASSSDYSVGDTQYFGPGTRLTVL.

The chain has TRBV2 and TRBJ1-2, with unresolved D. The CDR3 totals 13 residues. The germline CDR1 and CDR2 sequences are SNHLY and FYNNEI. Deletions cut 6 bases from V and 2 bases from J, with 10 bases between. The CDR3 here is CASSATYNYGYTF. Written as DNA, the CDR3 is TGTGCCAGCAGCGCGACATACAACTATGGCTACACCTTC.